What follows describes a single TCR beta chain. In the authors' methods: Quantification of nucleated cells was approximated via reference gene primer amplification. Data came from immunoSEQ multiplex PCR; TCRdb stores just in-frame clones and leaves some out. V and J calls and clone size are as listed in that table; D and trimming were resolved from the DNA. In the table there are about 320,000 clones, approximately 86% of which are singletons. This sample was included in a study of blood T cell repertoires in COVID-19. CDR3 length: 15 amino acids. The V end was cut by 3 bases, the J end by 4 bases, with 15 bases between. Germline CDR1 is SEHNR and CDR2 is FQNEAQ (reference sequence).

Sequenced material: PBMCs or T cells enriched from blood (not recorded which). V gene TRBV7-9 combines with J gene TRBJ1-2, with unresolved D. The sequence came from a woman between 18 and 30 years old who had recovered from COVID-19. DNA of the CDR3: TGTGCCAGCAGCTTCTCAGTCCAAGTATTCTATGGCTACACCTTC. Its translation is CASSFSVQVFYGYTF.